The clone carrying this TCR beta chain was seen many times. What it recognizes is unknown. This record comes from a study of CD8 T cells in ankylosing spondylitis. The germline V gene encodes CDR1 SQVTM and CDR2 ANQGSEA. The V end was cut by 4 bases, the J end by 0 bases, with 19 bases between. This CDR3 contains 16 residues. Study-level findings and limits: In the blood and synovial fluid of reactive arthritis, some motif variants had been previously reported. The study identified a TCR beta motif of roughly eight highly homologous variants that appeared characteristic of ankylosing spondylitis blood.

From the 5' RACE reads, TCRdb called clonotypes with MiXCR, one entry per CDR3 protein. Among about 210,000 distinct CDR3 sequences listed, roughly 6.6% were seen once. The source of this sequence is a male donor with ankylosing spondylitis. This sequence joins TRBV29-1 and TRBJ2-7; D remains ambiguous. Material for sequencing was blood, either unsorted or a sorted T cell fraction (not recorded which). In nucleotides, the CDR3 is TGCAGCGTTGGTGGCAGCCCAGCCTCGGCCTCCTACGAGCAGTACTTC. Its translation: CSVGGSPASASYEQYF.